What follows are 15 T cell receptor beta chains derived from one specimen sequenced in a study of regulatory T cells in long-lasting Graves disease (dated by TCRdb to about 2021). The time point label of this sample denotes: newly diagnosed GD, antithyroid drugs for less than 3 months. For both TCR sequencing and RNA sequencing, RNA was extracted from PBMCs in TRIzol. To prepare the library, multiplex PCR was applied. Sequencing relied on an Illumina HiSeq 4000. iRepertoire HTBI primers and Arm-PCR amplification of CDR3 regions were used to construct TCR beta libraries. TCRdb took the public reads, trimmed them with fastp at Q25, ran MiXCR for clone calling and kept in-frame beta chains. When rows share a CDR3 protein, they turn into one entry using the most common DNA and genes. The sample yields some 410,000 distinct CDR3 sequences; over 15% were counted once. Approximately 12% of the sample rests with the top ten.

The same data also contributed to another study, on T cells in Graves' hyperthyroidism and ophthalmopathy.

The sequencing here drew on peripheral blood mononuclear cells (PBMCs), taken at new diagnosis, from a patient treated with antithyroid drugs. These receptors came from a woman in her twenties or thirties with Graves disease. Donor details come from another sample of the same person, matched by shared clones.

In its sample, this clonotype was seen many times. The chain combines TRBV10-2 with TRBJ1-1; D unclear. Trimming stripped 6 bases from V and 0 bases from J, with 8 bases between. The CDR3 loop spans 13 amino acids. Germline V gene sequence: CDR1 WSHSY, CDR2 SAAADI. CDR3 DNA sequence: TGCGCCAGCAGACGGCCCTTGAACACTGAAGCTTTCTTT. This codes for CASRRPLNTEAFF.

This clonotype was picked up a small number of times. The genes are TRBV3-1 and TRBJ2-7; TRBD2 is a possible D gene (6 bases). V was pared by 4 bases and J by 1 base, with 20 bases between. This CDR3 region has 17 residues. Germline CDR1 and CDR2: LGHDT and YNNKEL (reference sequence). The CDR3 spells CASSPGTGGSLSYEQYF. In DNA form, the CDR3 reads TGTGCCAGCAGCCCAGGGACTGGCGGTTCACTATCCTACGAGCAGTACTTC.

This clonotype was seen many times. The V call is TRBV12-3 or TRBV12-4, the J call TRBJ2-3; D uncertain. The V gene lost 3 bases and the J gene lost 2 bases, with 15 bases spanning the gap. There are 16 residues in the CDR3. DNA of the CDR3: TGTGCCAGCAGTTTCGGACCGATTTCCTTCACAGATACGCAGTATTTT. Its protein product is CASSFGPISFTDTQYF.

With respect to this clonotype: A far larger clone is off by one base, so a read error is likely. This chain uses TRBV7-3 with TRBJ2-1; 14 bases are a match to TRBD2. The CDR3 sequence is 16 residues long. The trim removed 5 bases at V and 7 bases at J, leaving 7 bases unmatched. The V gene's germline CDR1 is SGHTA and CDR2 FQGTGA. CDR3 bases: TGTGCCAGCAGCCTTAGACTAGCGGGAGGGGAGAATGAGCAGTTCTTC. This codes for CASSLRLAGGENEQFF.

The table lists this clonotype with many counts. The chain links TRBV7-6 to TRBJ2-2; the D gene is possibly TRBD2 (5 bases). Per the germline V gene, CDR1 is SGHVS and CDR2 is FNYEAQ. CDR3 length equals 13 residues. V dropped 0 bases and J dropped 8 bases, with 7 bases sitting between them. CDR3: CASSLAGEGELFF. Here the CDR3 DNA reads TGTGCCAGCAGCTTAGCGGGAGAAGGGGAGCTGTTTTTT.

This clonotype was seen many times. V is TRBV20-1 and J is TRBJ1-2; no clear D gene. The CDR3 spans 10 residues. The V and J ends lost 6 bases and 7 bases respectively, with 9 bases between them. Germline values: CDR1 DFQATT, CDR2 SNEGSKA (reference sequence). The CDR3 sequence: CSAVEGGYTF. CDR3 coding DNA: TGCAGTGCGGTCGAGGGTGGCTACACCTTC.

This clonotype was seen many times. V and J are TRBV7-9 and TRBJ1-1; the D gene is possibly TRBD1 (5 bases). The germline V and J ends were trimmed by 1 base and 1 base, with 16 bases remaining between them. The CDR3 totals 17 residues. Germline lookup yields CDR1 SEHNR and CDR2 FQNEAQ (reference sequence). CDR3 in amino acids: CASSLEQANPQNTEAFF. CDR3 nucleotide sequence: TGTGCCAGCAGCTTAGAACAGGCAAACCCCCAGAACACTGAAGCTTTCTTT.

The rearrangement joins TRBV27 to TRBJ2-1, with D tentatively TRBD1 (6 bases). The CDR3 has 13 amino acids. The V and J ends lost 7 bases and 5 bases respectively, with 12 bases between them. From germline, CDR1 is MNHEY and CDR2 SMNVEV (reference sequence). CDR3 coding DNA: TGTGCCAGCATCGATGGGACAAACAATGAGCAGTTCTTC. It yields the protein CASIDGTNNEQFF.

This clonotype was recorded many times. The chain couples TRBV28 to TRBJ2-1; 7 bases fit TRBD2. In germline, CDR1 is MDHEN, CDR2 SYDVKM. The CDR3 totals 18 residues. The V and J ends lost 1 base and 8 bases, in that order; junction bases with no gene match: 17. As DNA, the CDR3 is TGTGCCAGCAGTTTATTACCAATGGTGGCGGGAGTTGTTCATGAGCAGTTCTTC. It specifies CASSLLPMVAGVVHEQFF. Combining the CDR3 with reference TRBV28 and TRBJ2-1 gives the whole variable domain DVKVTQSSRYLVKRTGEKVFLECVQDMDHENMFWYRQDPGLGLRLIYFSYDVKMKEKGDIPEGYSVSREKKERFSLILESASTNQTSMYLCASSLLPMVAGVVHEQFFGPGTRLTVL.

Details on this clonotype: Its ends do not fully match the called genes, so a read error is possible. The V and J genes are TRBV7-2 and TRBJ2-7; 8 bases fit TRBD2. The germline V gene has CDR1 SGHTA and CDR2 FQGNSA. The CDR3 covers 14 residues. CDR3 loop: CASSLRTSGYERYF. CDR3 in DNA: TGTGCCAGCAGCTTGCGAACTAGCGGCTACGAGCGGTACTTC.

This clonotype was seen many times. The chain recombines TRBV27 with TRBJ1-1, with TRBD1 matching 8 bases. Trimming cost V 7 bases and J 4 bases; bases outside gene matches: 11. This CDR3 region has 15 residues. Per the germline V gene, CDR1 is MNHEY and CDR2 is SMNVEV (reference sequence). CDR3 amino acids: CASIRYRDRSTEAFF. CDR3 nucleotides: TGTGCCAGCATTCGATATAGGGACAGGTCCACTGAAGCTTTCTTT.

Ten or more counts support this clonotype. The CDR3 loop is CASSTDNYSNQPQHF. In DNA, the CDR3 is TGTGCCAGCAGCACGGACAATTATAGCAATCAGCCCCAGCATTTT. V usage is TRBV5-5 and J usage is TRBJ1-5; D might be TRBD1 (5 bases). CDR3 size: 15 residues. Per the germline V gene, CDR1 is SGHKS and CDR2 is YYEKEE (reference sequence). V lost 4 bases, J lost 0 bases, and 11 bases lay in between.

There are many counts of this clonotype. This rearrangement joins TRBV14 to TRBJ2-7, with a weak D call TRBD1 (6 bases). This CDR3 has 13 amino acids. V was trimmed by 4 bases and J by 2 bases, leaving 9 bases between them. From germline, CDR1 is SGHDN and CDR2 FVKESK. In DNA form, the CDR3 reads TGTGCCAGCAGCCCAGGGGTAACCTACGAGCAGTACTTC. This sequence encodes CASSPGVTYEQYF. Based on the CDR3 plus reference TRBV14 and TRBJ2-7, the full variable domain is EAGVTQFPSHSVIEKGQTVTLRCDPISGHDNLYWYRRVMGKEIKFLLHFVKESKQDESGMPNNRFLAERTGGTYSTLKVQPAELEDSGVYFCASSPGVTYEQYFGPGTRLTVT.

This clonotype came up a few times. J is TRBJ2-2 and V is TRBV7-8; D perhaps matches TRBD2 (6 bases). Per the germline V gene, CDR1 is SGHVS and CDR2 is FQNEAQ. V dropped 1 base and J dropped 8 bases, with 14 bases sitting between them. The CDR3 runs 15 residues. The CDR3 DNA reads TGTGCCAGCAGCTTAGTAGGTGCGGGAAGAGGGGAGCTGTTTTTT. It codes for CASSLVGAGRGELFF.

As regards this clonotype: A much larger clone lies one base from this, so it may be a read error. V is TRBV3-1 and J is TRBJ2-1; 13 positions match TRBD2. The CDR3 covers 17 residues. Looked up from germline, CDR1 is LGHDT and CDR2 is YNNKEL (reference sequence). CDR3 sequence: CPSSSTLGLAGLNEQFF. The CDR3 DNA sequence: TGTCCCAGCAGCTCTACTCTGGGACTAGCGGGGCTGAATGAGCAGTTCTTC.